The 32 T cell receptor beta chains listed next were all sequenced from one sample in a study of long-term antiretroviral therapy in people with HIV. Assay version v3.0 of immunoSEQ was used, and it was run at survey level. Sequenced by immunoSEQ multiplex PCR; TCRdb stores in-frame clones only, minus some. The sample includes about 38,000 clones, roughly 80% of them seen just once. Here the sequenced sample was unsorted PBMCs, taken 1.5 years after starting antiretroviral therapy. These receptors came from a man younger than 35 with HIV.

This clone turned up a few times. The J gene is TRBJ2-7, the V gene TRBV11-2; no firm D call. Germline loops: CDR1 SGHAT, CDR2 FQNNGV. CDR3 size: 13 residues. The V gene lost 4 bases and the J gene lost 4 bases, with 11 bases spanning the gap. CDR3 region: CASSSDLPYEQYF. CDR3 sequence (DNA): TGTGCCAGCAGCTCGGACCTTCCATACGAGCAGTACTTC.

The chain carries TRBV19 and TRBJ2-5; maybe TRBD2 (5 bases). The CDR3 has 14 amino acids. Between the trimmed V and J ends, which lost 1 base and 0 bases, there was a span of 6 bases. Per the germline V gene, CDR1 is LNHDA and CDR2 is SQIVND (reference sequence). CDR3 protein: CASSIGTHQETQYF. The CDR3 bases are TGTGCCAGTAGTATAGGGACTCACCAAGAGACCCAGTACTTC.

This rearrangement joins TRBV27 to TRBJ2-1; 10 nucleotides align to TRBD2. V shed 2 bases and J 8 bases; nucleotides not matched to a gene: 3. The CDR3 spans 14 residues. Germline lookup yields CDR1 MNHEY and CDR2 SMNVEV (reference sequence). For the CDR3, the DNA is TGTGCCAGCAGTTTAAGACTAGCGGGTGATGAGCAGTTCTTC. This translates into CASSLRLAGDEQFF.

The J gene is TRBJ1-1, the V gene TRBV7-9; D is undetermined. Germline V lookup: CDR1 SEHNR, CDR2 FQNEAQ (reference sequence). Trimming removed 3 bases at V and 8 bases at J, with 16 bases between. This CDR3 is 14 amino acids long. CDR3 coding DNA: TGTGCCAGCAGCTTGGCCGACGGACCGCTGGAAGCTTTCTTT. The encoded protein is CASSLADGPLEAFF.

The chain employs TRBV7-2 and TRBJ2-7; 12 bases are shared with TRBD2. J gave up 5 bases and V 5 bases, and 7 bases lay outside the gene matches. The CDR3 has 15 residues. The germline V gene encodes CDR1 SGHTA and CDR2 FQGNSA. The CDR3: CASSPGLAGWDEQYF. CDR3 nucleotide sequence: TGTGCCAGCAGCCCAGGACTAGCGGGATGGGACGAGCAGTACTTC. The complete variable domain, with remaining parts taken from reference TRBV7-2 and TRBJ2-7, reads GAGVSQSPSNKVTEKGKDVELRCDPISGHTALYWYRQSLGQGLEFLIYFQGNSAPDKSGLPSDRFSAERTGGSVSTLTIQRTQQEDSAVYLCASSPGLAGWDEQYFGPGTRLTVT.

The chain is built from TRBV10-2 and TRBJ2-3; D is unresolved. Germline CDR1 and CDR2: WSHSY and SAAADI. Trimming left V 2 bases short and J 5 bases short, with 8 bases between. This CDR3 region has 13 residues. The CDR3 DNA sequence: TGCGCCAGCAGTGAGAGTGGGATAGATACGCAGTATTTT. Its protein product is CASSESGIDTQYF.

The count of this clone is one. The rearrangement uses TRBV5-1 and TRBJ1-1; the D is unclear. The CDR3 covers 14 residues. V lost 4 bases and J 0 bases, leaving 10 bases between the germline ends. Germline CDR1 is SGHRS and CDR2 is YFSETQ. In DNA, the CDR3 is TGCGCCAGCAGCAAGGAGAACCTGAACACTGAAGCTTTCTTT. Protein product: CASSKENLNTEAFF.

This clone has a handful of counts. V and J are TRBV5-1 and TRBJ2-7, with 10 bases matching TRBD2. Germline CDR1 and CDR2: SGHRS and YFSETQ. The J segment lost 4 bases and the V segment lost 0 bases, leaving 1 base of the junction unmatched. The length of the CDR3 is 14 residues. This CDR3 is CASSLASGSYEQYF. CDR3 in DNA: TGCGCCAGCAGCTTGGCTAGCGGGAGTTACGAGCAGTACTTC.

This chain uses TRBV11-2 with TRBJ2-4; 8 positions agree with TRBD2. The CDR3 extends over 15 amino acids. Germline V gene data show CDR1 as SGHAT and CDR2 as FQNNGV. The V and J ends lost 0 bases and 5 bases, in that order; junction bases with no gene match: 3. This CDR3 is CASSLEGLVENIQYF. The DNA for the CDR3 is TGTGCCAGCAGCTTAGAGGGACTAGTTGAAAACATTCAGTACTTC.

This chain joins TRBV15 and TRBJ2-7; D is unresolved. The CDR3 runs to 14 residues. Per germline, CDR1 LNHNV and CDR2 YYDKDF (reference sequence). V lost 0 bases to trimming and J lost 4 bases, with 10 bases between them. CDR3 amino acids: CATSRDFVVYEQYF. As DNA, the CDR3 is TGTGCCACCAGCAGAGATTTTGTGGTTTACGAGCAGTACTTC.

CDR3 nucleotide sequence: TGCGCCAGCAGCCAAGCTCCAGGCCGCCCCACAGATACGCAGTATTTT. The encoded protein is CASSQAPGRPTDTQYF. This rearrangement joins TRBV4-3 to TRBJ2-3; unclear D gene. The CDR3 is 16 amino acids. V was clipped by 1 base and J by 2 bases, with 13 bases between them. Germline V gene sequence: CDR1 LGHNA, CDR2 YSLEER.

In DNA, the CDR3 is TGTGCCAGCTCACCTACGGACAGTAACAATGAGCAGTTCTTC. Protein sequence: CASSPTDSNNEQFF. V and J are TRBV18 and TRBJ2-1; perhaps TRBD1 as D (6 bases). Germline CDR1 reads KGHSH; CDR2 reads LQKENI. The V end was cut by 3 bases, the J end by 5 bases, with 11 bases between. The CDR3 is made up of 14 amino acids.

The chain links TRBV5-1 to TRBJ2-7, with unresolved D. Trimming removed 4 bases from V and 0 bases from J, with 11 bases in between. CDR1 and CDR2 from the germline V gene are SGHRS and YFSETQ. CDR3 length: 14 amino acids. The CDR3 nucleotides are TGCGCCAGCAGCCCGGAATTAAGCTCCTACGAGCAGTACTTC. Its protein product is CASSPELSSYEQYF.

This clone turned up a few times. The rearrangement uses TRBV10-3 and TRBJ2-1; 10 bases line up with TRBD2. The J segment lost 8 bases and the V segment lost 6 bases, leaving 10 bases of the junction unmatched. In germline, CDR1 is ENHRY, CDR2 SYGVKD. The CDR3 is 15 amino acids. CDR3 DNA: TGTGCCATCAGCACCCCTAGCGGGAGTAACGATGAGCAGTTCTTC. Protein sequence: CAISTPSGSNDEQFF.

In this sample, this clone turned up a few times. The V gene is TRBV6-1, the J gene TRBJ1-1, with D unresolved. V was clipped by 4 bases and J by 2 bases, with 11 bases between them. The CDR3 consists of 14 residues. Per the germline V gene, CDR1 is MNHNS and CDR2 is SASEGT. The CDR3 DNA sequence: TGTGCCAGCAGTGGGTCGGTGACAAACACTGAAGCTTTCTTT. Amino acids: CASSGSVTNTEAFF.

This clone occurred once. The chain recombines TRBV7-2 with TRBJ2-7; D not certain. Trimming removed 1 base from V and 7 bases from J, with 8 bases in between. Germline V CDR1 and CDR2: SGHTA, FQGNSA. This CDR3 is 12 amino acids long. As DNA, the CDR3 is TGTGCCAGCAGCTTAGGTTTGACGGAGCAGTACTTC. Residues: CASSLGLTEQYF.

V gene TRBV7-2 combines with J gene TRBJ2-3, with D perhaps given as TRBD1 or TRBD2 (6 bases each). Trimming removed 5 bases at V and 1 base at J, with 22 bases between. Germline CDR1 SGHTA, CDR2 FQGNSA. The CDR3 is 18 residues long. Here the CDR3 DNA reads TGTGCCAGCAGCACCGTACCTCCCGGGGGCGCAGGCACAGATACGCAGTATTTT. This translates into CASSTVPPGGAGTDTQYF.

This clone was observed once. The V call is TRBV2, the J call TRBJ2-1, with a possible D match to TRBD2 (5 bases). CDR1 and CDR2 from the germline V gene are SNHLY and FYNNEI. The CDR3 is 18 amino acids. Trimming removed 1 base from V and 1 base from J, with 17 bases in between. CDR3 in DNA: TGTGCCAGCAGTGAAGTGGGAGATTGGGTAGGTTCCTACAATGAGCAGTTCTTC. This encodes CASSEVGDWVGSYNEQFF.

This clone was counted a few times. CDR3 sequence: CASTTKGSGANTGELFF. For the CDR3, the DNA is TGTGCCAGTACCACCAAAGGGTCAGGGGCGAACACCGGGGAGCTGTTTTTT. The chain uses TRBV19 and TRBJ2-2; D is perhaps TRBD1 (6 bases). The CDR3 runs 17 residues. Germline CDR1 LNHDA, CDR2 SQIVND (reference sequence). V lost 7 bases and J lost 0, with 18 bases in between. Complete variable domain (other parts from reference TRBV19 and TRBJ2-2): DGGITQSPKYLFRKEGQNVTLSCEQNLNHDAMYWYRQDPGQGLRLIYYSQIVNDFQKGDIAEGYSVSREKKESFPLTVTSAQKNPTAFYLCASTTKGSGANTGELFFGEGSRLTVL.

CDR3 amino acids: CASSLAARGATEAFF. DNA of the CDR3: TGCGCCAGCAGCTTGGCGGCAAGGGGGGCCACTGAAGCTTTCTTT. The V and J genes are TRBV5-1 and TRBJ1-1, with D possibly TRBD1 on 6 matching bases. This CDR3 is 15 amino acids long. The V and J ends lost 0 bases and 4 bases respectively, with 13 bases between them. Germline V CDR1 and CDR2: SGHRS, YFSETQ.

CDR3 amino acids: CASSFRSGEYHNEQFF. CDR3 coding DNA: TGTGCCAGCAGTTTCCGGTCGGGAGAGTATCACAATGAGCAGTTCTTC. The chain links TRBV27 to TRBJ2-1, with D possibly matching TRBD2 (6 bases). Trimming removed 3 bases from V and 5 bases from J, with 17 bases in between. Germline assignment: CDR1 MNHEY and CDR2 SMNVEV (reference sequence). This CDR3 comprises 16 residues.

The chain joins TRBV7-8 to TRBJ2-7; 10 bases match TRBD2. Germline CDR1 reads SGHVS; CDR2 reads FQNEAQ. The CDR3 has 15 residues. V lost 5 bases to trimming and J lost 9 bases; unmatched junction nucleotides: 13. The CDR3 DNA reads TGTGCCAGCAGCCCCCAAGCGGGGGGGCCTACGACGCAGTACTTC. Protein product: CASSPQAGGPTTQYF.

CDR3 loop: CASRPLFGIVTYEQFF. The CDR3 region has the DNA TGTGCCAGCAGGCCCCTGTTTGGCATAGTTACTTATGAGCAGTTCTTC. The chain recombines TRBV2 with TRBJ2-1; D gene uncertain. CDR3 length: 16 residues. CDR1 SNHLY and CDR2 FYNNEI come from the germline V gene. V was trimmed by 6 bases and J by 8 bases, leaving 23 bases between them.

The chain combines TRBV5-1 with TRBJ2-7; 14 positions agree with TRBD2. This CDR3 contains 16 residues. The ends lost 1 base at V and 5 bases at J; junction bases unmatched: 5. Germline V gives CDR1 SGHRS, CDR2 YFSETQ. The CDR3 sequence: CASSLTGTSGSDEQYF. The CDR3 DNA reads TGCGCCAGCAGCTTGACGGGGACTAGCGGGAGCGACGAGCAGTACTTC.

The rearrangement links TRBV30 to TRBJ2-7, with 10 bases that match TRBD1. V lost 3 bases and J lost 4; bases outside the gene matches: 12. This CDR3 has 16 amino acids. Germline-derived CDR1 and CDR2 are GTSNPN and SVGIG (reference sequence). Here the CDR3 DNA reads TGTGCCTGGAGGGCGTCGGGACAGGGGTTCCCTTACGAGCAGTACTTC. Its protein product is CAWRASGQGFPYEQYF.

This chain links TRBV4-3 with TRBJ2-1; D call uncertain. CDR3 length: 15 residues. In germline, CDR1 is LGHNA, CDR2 YSLEER. V lost 1 base and J lost 6, with 13 bases in between. The CDR3 spells CASSQGHAASNEQFF. For the CDR3, the DNA is TGCGCCAGCAGCCAAGGACATGCAGCGAGCAATGAGCAGTTCTTC.

The chain joins TRBV28 to TRBJ2-6; no definite D call. Trimming pared 10 bases from V and 2 bases from J, leaving 9 bases between. This CDR3 is 13 amino acids long. Germline lookup yields CDR1 MDHEN and CDR2 SYDVKM. CDR3 protein: CATYVAGANVLTF. The CDR3 DNA follows: TGTGCCACCTATGTGGCTGGGGCCAACGTCCTGACTTTC. The variable domain in full, with the rest retrieved from reference TRBV28 and TRBJ2-6, is DVKVTQSSRYLVKRTGEKVFLECVQDMDHENMFWYRQDPGLGLRLIYFSYDVKMKEKGDIPEGYSVSREKKERFSLILESASTNQTSMYLCATYVAGANVLTFGAGSRLTVL.

This clone was seen only a few times. The chain couples TRBV14 to TRBJ2-3, with 7 bases that match TRBD2. Germline V gene data show CDR1 as SGHDN and CDR2 as FVKESK. The V and J ends lost 2 bases and 5 bases, in that order; junction bases with no gene match: 7. The CDR3 length is 15 residues. The CDR3 loop is CASSQPGLGGDTQYF. The CDR3 bases are TGTGCCAGCAGCCAACCCGGACTAGGAGGAGATACGCAGTATTTT.

The chain employs TRBV25-1 and TRBJ2-6; possible D gene TRBD1, 5 bases. Trimming stripped 6 bases from V and 0 bases from J, with 12 bases between. The CDR3 extends over 16 amino acids. Germline assignment: CDR1 MGHDK and CDR2 SYGVNS. Written as DNA, the CDR3 is TGTGCCAGCAGGACACAGGATAACTCTGGGGCCAACGTCCTGACTTTC. Its protein product is CASRTQDNSGANVLTF. Filled out from reference TRBV25-1 and TRBJ2-6, the complete variable domain reads EADIYQTPRYLVIGTGKKITLECSQTMGHDKMYWYQQDPGMELHLIHYSYGVNSTEKGDLSSESTVSRIRTEHFPLTLESARPSHTSQYLCASRTQDNSGANVLTFGAGSRLTVL.

In DNA form, the CDR3 reads TGTGCCAGCAGCAAGGACACTCGGAATGAAAAACTGTTTTTT. Encoded protein: CASSKDTRNEKLFF. This chain uses TRBV5-4 with TRBJ1-4; maybe TRBD1 (5 bases). Trimming pared 4 bases from V and 5 bases from J, leaving 12 bases between. This CDR3 contains 14 residues. The germline gives CDR1 SGHNT, CDR2 YYREEE (reference sequence).

The genes are TRBV18 and TRBJ1-5; D uncertain. V was shortened by 3 bases and J by 1 base, with 7 bases between the two germline ends. The CDR3 loop spans 14 amino acids. Germline values: CDR1 KGHSH, CDR2 LQKENI. The CDR3 spells CASSPPSSNQPQHF. CDR3 nucleotides: TGTGCCAGCTCACCCCCATCCAGCAATCAGCCCCAGCATTTT.

The chain has TRBV7-2 and TRBJ1-5; TRBD1 matches at 10 bases. Trimming at V came to 6 bases and at J to 7 bases, leaving 9 bases not matched to a gene. This CDR3 has 15 amino acids. Germline loops: CDR1 SGHTA, CDR2 FQGNSA. CDR3 in DNA: TGTGCCAGCAGTGAATGGACAGGGGGATGGCAGCCCCAGCATTTT. Translating it yields CASSEWTGGWQPQHF.